The clone carrying this TCR beta chain appeared a single time. The record originates from a study of blood T cell repertoires in COVID-19. Study-level background: Samples representing acute and convalescent COVID-19 were sourced from the United States, Italy and Spain. Sources were T cells, B-cell-depleted T cells, or PBMCs; the material itself was cDNA or gDNA.

The length of the CDR3 is 14 residues. Trimming took off 5 bases at V and 2 bases at J, with 13 bases between the two ends. Germline V gene lookup returns CDR1 SGHTA and CDR2 FQGNSA. Original processing methods: Amplification with reference gene primers provided the estimates of nucleated cell counts. Sequencing used immunoSEQ multiplex PCR; TCRdb keeps in-frame clones, though not all of them. D and trimming come from the DNA, and the V and J calls and clone size come from that table. The sample comprises about 240,000 clones, 84% of which are singletons, and 4% rests with the top ten. Sequenced: peripheral blood. This chain links TRBV7-2 with TRBJ2-7, with D possibly TRBD2 on 6 matching bases. The source is a man in his fifties or sixties with acute or convalescent COVID-19. DNA of the CDR3: TGTGCCAGCAGCGAGACTAGGGGTGCCTACGAGCAGTACTTC. Translated, it gives CASSETRGAYEQYF.